Listed below are T cell receptor beta chains from one sample, sequenced in a study of cytomegalovirus exposure and HLA in healthy donors. Libraries were prepared by immunoSEQ multiplex PCR; TCRdb keeps only in-frame clonotypes and omits some of them. The table shows about 160,000 clones, with about three quarters occurring only once. Material: PBMCs. Source of these receptors: a woman aged 40 to 55 in good health and CMV-seronegative. Both conserved end residues are part of each CDR3. A D gene is named only where the DNA matches it firmly.

j_gene,v_gene,d_gene,CDR3nt,CDR3aa
TRBJ2-5,TRBV6-1,.,TGTGCCAGCAGTGACGGAGCTTTGCCACTCTTCCAAGAGACCCAGTACTTC,CASSDGALPLFQETQYF
TRBJ2-4,TRBV7-2,TRBD1,TGTGCCAGCAGCCTCCGACAGGGGGCCAAAAACATTCAGTACTTC,CASSLRQGAKNIQYF
TRBJ2-7,TRBV28,.,TGTGCCAGCACCAAAGGGTATGGGAGCTCCTACGAGCAGTACTTC,CASTKGYGSSYEQYF
TRBJ1-6,TRBV15,.,TGTGCCACCAGCAGGACAGAGAGCTCCTATAATTCACCCCTCCACTTT,CATSRTESSYNSPLHF
TRBJ1-2,TRBV18,TRBD1,TGTGCCAGCTCGCGGGACAGGGAATCGGGTGGCTACACCTTC,CASSRDRESGGYTF
TRBJ1-4,TRBV5-6,.,TGTGCCAGCAGCTTCGTCCAGGGCACAACAAAACTGTTTTTT,CASSFVQGTTKLFF
TRBJ1-4,TRBV6-5,TRBD1,TGTGCCAGCAGTACTGACAGGGATGAAAAACTGTTTTTT,CASSTDRDEKLFF
TRBJ2-7,TRBV6-5,.,TGTGCCAGCAGTTACTCGAGGCTAGGAGACTACGAGCAGTACTTC,CASSYSRLGDYEQYF
TRBJ2-5,TRBV29-1,.,TGCAGCGCCCAGGTACGAGAGGCGGGGTGGTCCCAAGAGACCCAGTACTTC,CSAQVREAGWSQETQYF
TRBJ2-1,TRBV2,.,TGTGCCAGCAGATACGGGTCGACCTACAATGAGCAGTTCTTC,CASRYGSTYNEQFF
TRBJ1-4,TRBV5-8,.,TGTGCCAGCAGCGAAAGGGGCGACAAACGCGAAAAACTGTTTTTT,CASSERGDKREKLFF